These 17 T cell receptor beta chains originate from one sample sequenced in a study of T-cell memory formation after mild COVID-19. TCRdb reprocessed the 5' RACE reads with MiXCR, giving one entry per CDR3 protein. Among 310,000 or so distinct CDR3 sequences listed, more than 15% were seen once. Sequencing was done on a sample of PBMCs or a T cell subset sorted from them (not recorded which). These TCRs come from a man aged 18-30 years who had mild COVID-19 (a few samples of this study predate the infection). Cell type and time point are not known.

The V gene is TRBV28, the J gene TRBJ2-2, with D possibly TRBD2 on 5 matching bases. Germline V CDR1 and CDR2: MDHEN, SYDVKM. The CDR3 runs 12 residues. V was trimmed by 8 bases and J by 3 bases, leaving 7 bases between them. CDR3 amino acids: CASGSHTGELFF. In DNA, the CDR3 is TGTGCCAGCGGGAGCCACACCGGGGAGCTGTTTTTT.

The rearrangement joins TRBV7-9 to TRBJ2-7; possible D gene TRBD1, 6 bases. The V gene lost 8 bases and the J gene lost 4 bases, with 21 bases spanning the gap. The germline gives CDR1 SEHNR, CDR2 FQNEAQ (reference sequence). This CDR3 has 15 amino acids. For the CDR3, the DNA is TGTGCCAGCGGTAGGGGGAATATTGAGGGATACGAGCAGTACTTC. Its translation is CASGRGNIEGYEQYF.

The CDR3 DNA sequence: TGTGCCAGCTCACCCGGCAGGGCAGGGAATTCACCCCTCCACTTT. As protein: CASSPGRAGNSPLHF. The V gene is TRBV18, the J gene TRBJ1-6, with TRBD1 as a possible D gene (5 bases). The CDR3 extends over 15 amino acids. CDR1 is KGHSH, CDR2 LQKENI, per germline. V shed 3 bases and J shed 7 bases, with 13 bases lying between them.

Only a few counts were recorded for this clonotype. V usage is TRBV7-6 and J usage is TRBJ1-6, with unresolved D. Trimming took off 5 bases at V and 9 bases at J, with 11 bases between the two ends. This CDR3 comprises 13 residues. CDR1 and CDR2 (germline): SGHVS, FNYEAQ. The CDR3 loop reads CASSPGLSSPLHF. CDR3 sequence (DNA): TGTGCCAGCAGCCCTGGACTTAGTTCACCCCTCCACTTT.

The chain links TRBV20-1 to TRBJ2-3; D unresolved. The germline gives CDR1 DFQATT, CDR2 SNEGSKA (reference sequence). The CDR3 runs 14 residues. V lost 1 base and J lost 4, with 12 bases in between. CDR3 DNA: TGCAGTGCTAGAGTCTTCAACGGGCCAGATACGCAGTATTTT. Its translation is CSARVFNGPDTQYF.

This chain links TRBV7-2 with TRBJ1-2; D remains ambiguous. Germline V gives CDR1 SGHTA, CDR2 FQGNSA. The CDR3 loop spans 15 amino acids. Trimming took off 2 bases at V and 4 bases at J, with 14 bases between the two ends. This CDR3 reads CASSLKVRNSYGYTF. Written as DNA, the CDR3 is TGTGCCAGCAGCTTAAAGGTTCGGAACAGCTATGGCTACACCTTC.

This clonotype has more than one count but fewer than ten. The V and J genes are TRBV10-3 and TRBJ2-3; tentatively, D is TRBD2 (5 bases). This CDR3 has 14 amino acids. CDR1 and CDR2 (germline): ENHRY, SYGVKD. Trimming shortened V by 2 bases and J by 1 base, and 7 bases separated the two germline ends. CDR3 amino acids: CAISEERGTDTQYF. The CDR3 bases are TGTGCCATCAGTGAGGAGAGGGGCACAGATACGCAGTATTTT.

This chain joins TRBV6-1 and TRBJ1-2; 12 bases agree with TRBD1. The CDR3 spans 15 residues. V lost 6 bases, J lost 7 bases, and 9 bases stayed unmatched. Germline CDR1 and CDR2: MNHNS and SASEGT. The CDR3: CASRTTGTGGFGYTF. The CDR3 DNA sequence: TGTGCCAGCAGGACTACCGGGACAGGGGGCTTTGGCTACACCTTC.

V is TRBV2 and J is TRBJ1-2; 8 bases are shared with TRBD1. Per germline, CDR1 SNHLY and CDR2 FYNNEI. V shed 7 bases and J 2 bases; nucleotides not matched to a gene: 9. The CDR3 covers 15 residues. CDR3 DNA: TGTGCCAGCACTCCAGACAGGGGACGCAACTATGGCTACACCTTC. Its translation: CASTPDRGRNYGYTF.

This clonotype has just a few counts. The chain links TRBV4-1 to TRBJ1-1; D is perhaps TRBD1 (5 bases). Germline V gene data show CDR1 as MGHRA and CDR2 as YSYEKL. V lost 2 bases to trimming and J lost 9 bases, with 13 bases between them. The CDR3 loop spans 13 amino acids. The CDR3 sequence: CASSQRGEVKAFF. CDR3 coding DNA: TGCGCCAGCAGCCAAAGAGGGGAGGTGAAAGCTTTCTTT.

The chain links TRBV2 to TRBJ2-7; 8 bases fit TRBD1. V was pared by 2 bases and J by 2 bases, with 2 bases of the junction left unmatched. The CDR3 has 14 residues. Germline lookup yields CDR1 SNHLY and CDR2 FYNNEI. The CDR3 sequence is CASSEQGATYEQYV. The CDR3 DNA sequence: TGTGCCAGCAGTGAACAGGGGGCGACCTACGAGCAGTACGTC.

This clonotype was picked up a small number of times. The chain links TRBV6-5 to TRBJ2-5, with no clear D. Trimming removed 2 bases from V and 1 base from J, with 11 bases in between. Germline CDR1 is MNHEY and CDR2 is SVGAGI. The CDR3 has 15 residues. This CDR3 is CASSYDRFRQETQYF. The CDR3 DNA reads TGTGCCAGCAGTTACGATCGCTTTCGCCAAGAGACCCAGTACTTC.

This rearrangement joins TRBV10-3 to TRBJ2-4, with 7 bases lining up with TRBD1. V trimming: 10 bases; J trimming: 8 bases; junction bases outside the gene matches: 17. CDR3 length equals 15 residues. Germline V CDR1 and CDR2: ENHRY, SYGVKD. This CDR3 reads CATRRQGSGLDIQYF. The CDR3 coding sequence is TGTGCCACCCGAAGACAGGGCTCGGGGTTAGACATTCAGTACTTC.

The CDR3 loop is CASRAIRAGGYTF. The DNA of the CDR3 is TGTGCCAGCAGAGCGATCAGGGCGGGTGGCTACACCTTC. The chain carries TRBV28 and TRBJ1-2, with D possibly TRBD1 on 5 matching bases. Per the germline V gene, CDR1 is MDHEN and CDR2 is SYDVKM. V was trimmed by 6 bases and J by 7 bases, leaving 15 bases between them. The CDR3 is made up of 13 amino acids.

This clonotype has a count of ten or more. The rearrangement joins TRBV12-3 or TRBV12-4 to TRBJ2-3; no clear D. Trimming stripped 3 bases from V and 0 bases from J, with 7 bases between. The CDR3 is made up of 14 amino acids. As DNA, the CDR3 is TGTGCCAGCAGTTTGGGTCCGAGCACAGATACGCAGTATTTT. It codes for CASSLGPSTDTQYF.

The rearrangement links TRBV3-1 to TRBJ1-3; a possible D gene is TRBD1 (6 bases). The V and J ends lost 4 bases and 4 bases respectively, with 11 bases between them. This CDR3 has 14 amino acids. Germline CDR1 and CDR2: LGHDT and YNNKEL (reference sequence). The CDR3 sequence: CASSPRGWGNTIYF. The CDR3 DNA reads as TGTGCCAGCAGCCCCAGGGGCTGGGGAAACACCATATATTTT.

The chain couples TRBV14 to TRBJ1-2, with D maybe TRBD1 (5 bases). Trimming shortened V by 6 bases and J by 4 bases, and 18 bases separated the two germline ends. The germline gives CDR1 SGHDN, CDR2 FVKESK. The CDR3 totals 15 residues. CDR3 nucleotides: TGTGCCAGCAGTCTGGGGACGGGGTCTGGCTATGGCTACACCTTC. Translated, it gives CASSLGTGSGYGYTF.